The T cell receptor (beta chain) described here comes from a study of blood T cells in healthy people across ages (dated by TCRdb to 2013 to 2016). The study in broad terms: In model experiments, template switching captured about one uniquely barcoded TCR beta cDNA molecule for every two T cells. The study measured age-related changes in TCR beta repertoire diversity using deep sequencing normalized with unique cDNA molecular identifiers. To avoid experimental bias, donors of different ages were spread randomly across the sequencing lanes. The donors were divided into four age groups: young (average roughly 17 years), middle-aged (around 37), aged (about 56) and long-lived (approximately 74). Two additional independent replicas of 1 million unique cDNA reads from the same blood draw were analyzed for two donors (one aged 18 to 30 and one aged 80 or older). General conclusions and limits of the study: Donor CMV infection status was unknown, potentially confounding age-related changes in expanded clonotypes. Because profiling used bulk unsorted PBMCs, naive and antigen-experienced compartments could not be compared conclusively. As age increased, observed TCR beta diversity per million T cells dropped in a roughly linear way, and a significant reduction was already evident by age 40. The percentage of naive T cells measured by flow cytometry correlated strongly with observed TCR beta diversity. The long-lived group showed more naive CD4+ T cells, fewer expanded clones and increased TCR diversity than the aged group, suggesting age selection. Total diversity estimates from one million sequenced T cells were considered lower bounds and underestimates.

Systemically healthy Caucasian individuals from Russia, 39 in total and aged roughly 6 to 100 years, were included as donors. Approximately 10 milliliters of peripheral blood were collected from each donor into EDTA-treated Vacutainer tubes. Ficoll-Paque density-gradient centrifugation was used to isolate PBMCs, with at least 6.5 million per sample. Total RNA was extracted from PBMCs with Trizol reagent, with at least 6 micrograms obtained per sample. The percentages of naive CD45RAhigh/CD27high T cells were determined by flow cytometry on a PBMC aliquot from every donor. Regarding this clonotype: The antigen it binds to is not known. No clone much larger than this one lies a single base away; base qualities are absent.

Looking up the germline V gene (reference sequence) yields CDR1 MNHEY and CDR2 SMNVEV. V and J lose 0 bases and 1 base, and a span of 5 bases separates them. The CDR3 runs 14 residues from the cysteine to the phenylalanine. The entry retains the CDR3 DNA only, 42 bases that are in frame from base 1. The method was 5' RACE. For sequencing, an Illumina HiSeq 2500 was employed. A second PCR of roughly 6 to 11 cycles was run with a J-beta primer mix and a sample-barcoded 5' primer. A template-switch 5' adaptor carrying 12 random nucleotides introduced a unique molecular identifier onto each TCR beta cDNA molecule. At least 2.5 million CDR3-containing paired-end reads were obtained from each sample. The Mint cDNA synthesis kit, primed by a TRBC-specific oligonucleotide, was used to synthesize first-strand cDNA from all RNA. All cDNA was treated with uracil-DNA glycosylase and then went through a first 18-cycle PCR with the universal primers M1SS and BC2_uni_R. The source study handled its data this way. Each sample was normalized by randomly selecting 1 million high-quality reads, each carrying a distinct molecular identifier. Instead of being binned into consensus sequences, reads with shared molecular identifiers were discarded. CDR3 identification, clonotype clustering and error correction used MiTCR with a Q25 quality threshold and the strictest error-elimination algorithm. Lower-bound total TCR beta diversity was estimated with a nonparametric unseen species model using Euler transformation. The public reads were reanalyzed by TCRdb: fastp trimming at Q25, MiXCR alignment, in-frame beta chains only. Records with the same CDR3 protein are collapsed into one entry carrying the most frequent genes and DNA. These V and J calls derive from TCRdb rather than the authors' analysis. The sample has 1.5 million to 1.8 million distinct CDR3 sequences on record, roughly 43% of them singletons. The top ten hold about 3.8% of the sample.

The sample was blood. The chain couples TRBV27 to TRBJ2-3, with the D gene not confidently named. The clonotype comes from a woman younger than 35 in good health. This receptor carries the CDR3 CASSLSKGTDTQYF. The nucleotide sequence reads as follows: TGTGCCAGCAGTTTATCGAAGGGCACAGATACGCAGTATTTT.